Listed below are T cell receptor beta chains from one sample, sequenced in a study of T cell responses to AZD1222 COVID-19 vaccine. The protocol was immunoSEQ multiplex PCR, while the TCRdb copy is restricted to in-frame clones and leaves out a portion. The data hold 85,000 to 100,000 clones, with approximately 83% observed a single time. The sample consisted of peripheral blood, taken on day 0 of AZD1222 vaccination. These receptor sequences come from an adult in good health. Both conserved end residues are part of each CDR3. The order of the fields is CDR3 DNA, CDR3 protein, J gene, clone size, D gene, V gene. The D gene is left open where the match is weak. Rows give clone size only sometimes, using once, few, many, or a class for an expanded clone.

CDR3nt: TGTGCCTGGAGTGTAAGGGCAGGGGGCCGGGGGTCCTACAATGAGCAGTTCTTC
CDR3aa: CAWSVRAGGRGSYNEQFF
j_gene: TRBJ2-1
abundance: -
d_gene: TRBD1
v_gene: TRBV30

CDR3nt: TGTGCCAGCAGTGTATTAGCGGGGGAAGAGCAGTTCTTC
CDR3aa: CASSVLAGEEQFF
j_gene: TRBJ2-1
abundance: -
d_gene: TRBD2
v_gene: TRBV2

CDR3nt: TGTGCCAGTAGTACAAGCGGCCGGGGCAACAATCAGCCCCAGCATTTT
CDR3aa: CASSTSGRGNNQPQHF
j_gene: TRBJ1-5
abundance: -
d_gene: -
v_gene: TRBV19

CDR3nt: TGTGCCAGCAGTCGTCGGGACAGGGAGTCAGATACGCAGTATTTT
CDR3aa: CASSRRDRESDTQYF
j_gene: TRBJ2-3
abundance: -
d_gene: TRBD1
v_gene: TRBV27

CDR3nt: TGCAGCGTTGCGGACAGGGGGCGCGGCGAGCAGTACTTC
CDR3aa: CSVADRGRGEQYF
j_gene: TRBJ2-7
abundance: -
d_gene: TRBD1
v_gene: TRBV29-1

CDR3nt: TGTGCCAGCAGCCAAGATCGACGGGATACGCAGTATTTT
CDR3aa: CASSQDRRDTQYF
j_gene: TRBJ2-3
abundance: -
d_gene: -
v_gene: TRBV3-1/TRBV3-2

CDR3nt: TGTGCCAGCAGTTTCGAGGGGCTGAGCAATCAGCCCCAGCATTTT
CDR3aa: CASSFEGLSNQPQHF
j_gene: TRBJ1-5
abundance: few
d_gene: -
v_gene: TRBV27

CDR3nt: TGCGCCAGCAGTGAGTCTATACCTATAGCGGGGGGAAACTACGAGCAGTACTTC
CDR3aa: CASSESIPIAGGNYEQYF
j_gene: TRBJ2-7
abundance: -
d_gene: TRBD2
v_gene: TRBV10-1

CDR3nt: TGTGCCAGCCGGCCGGGGAGTTCGAAGACCCAGTACTTC
CDR3aa: CASRPGSSKTQYF
j_gene: TRBJ2-5
abundance: -
d_gene: -
v_gene: TRBV6-5

CDR3nt: TGTGCCATCGGAGCGGGGAGCAATCAGCCCCAGCATTTT
CDR3aa: CAIGAGSNQPQHF
j_gene: TRBJ1-5
abundance: -
d_gene: -
v_gene: TRBV10-3

CDR3nt: TGCGCCAGCAGTACCGGGACTAGCGGGAGTTTGGGGGAGACCCAGTACTTC
CDR3aa: CASSTGTSGSLGETQYF
j_gene: TRBJ2-5
abundance: -
d_gene: TRBD2
v_gene: TRBV5-1

CDR3nt: TGTGCCTGGAGCCAATCGACGGCAGCCTATGGCTACACCTTC
CDR3aa: CAWSQSTAAYGYTF
j_gene: TRBJ1-2
abundance: -
d_gene: -
v_gene: TRBV30

CDR3nt: TGTGCCAGCAGAGGAGGGGACACTGAAGCTTTCTTT
CDR3aa: CASRGGDTEAFF
j_gene: TRBJ1-1
abundance: few
d_gene: -
v_gene: TRBV3-1/TRBV3-2

CDR3nt: TGTGCCTGGAGTGTAGTATGGGGTGAGACCCAGTACTTC
CDR3aa: CAWSVVWGETQYF
j_gene: TRBJ2-5
abundance: -
d_gene: -
v_gene: TRBV30

CDR3nt: TGTGCCAGCAGCTTAGCCGGGACAGGGCGTTGGGGCAGCACAGATACGCAGTATTTT
CDR3aa: CASSLAGTGRWGSTDTQYF
j_gene: TRBJ2-3
abundance: -
d_gene: TRBD1
v_gene: TRBV7-8

CDR3nt: TGTGCCAGCAGTTTACAGAGTTATGAGCAGTTCTTC
CDR3aa: CASSLQSYEQFF
j_gene: TRBJ2-1
abundance: -
d_gene: -
v_gene: TRBV2

CDR3nt: TGTGCCAGCAGTGCGTTCGAGTCTGGGGCCAACGTCCTGACTTTC
CDR3aa: CASSAFESGANVLTF
j_gene: TRBJ2-6
abundance: -
d_gene: -
v_gene: TRBV2

CDR3nt: TGTGCCAGTAGTGTCAGGAACTATGGCTACACCTTC
CDR3aa: CASSVRNYGYTF
j_gene: TRBJ1-2
abundance: -
d_gene: -
v_gene: TRBV19

CDR3nt: TGTGCCAGCAGCGTAGGAGGGAACAATGAGCAGTTCTTC
CDR3aa: CASSVGGNNEQFF
j_gene: TRBJ2-1
abundance: -
d_gene: -
v_gene: TRBV9

CDR3nt: TGTGCCAGCAGTTTATGGGGGAGGGATGGCTACACCTTC
CDR3aa: CASSLWGRDGYTF
j_gene: TRBJ1-2
abundance: once
d_gene: -
v_gene: TRBV27

CDR3nt: TGTGCCAGCAGTTTATTGTCCGGGATGCATGAGCAGTTCTTC
CDR3aa: CASSLLSGMHEQFF
j_gene: TRBJ2-1
abundance: -
d_gene: -
v_gene: TRBV27

CDR3nt: TGTGCCAGCAGCTTAAACCCAGCGGATGAGTTCTTC
CDR3aa: CASSLNPADEFF
j_gene: TRBJ2-1
abundance: -
d_gene: -
v_gene: TRBV11-3

CDR3nt: TGTGCTAGTGGCCCGGTCTACGAGCAGTACTTC
CDR3aa: CASGPVYEQYF
j_gene: TRBJ2-7
abundance: -
d_gene: -
v_gene: TRBV12-5

CDR3nt: TGTGCCAGCAGTGAAGCAAGCTCCTATAATTCACCCCTCCACTTT
CDR3aa: CASSEASSYNSPLHF
j_gene: TRBJ1-6
abundance: -
d_gene: -
v_gene: TRBV25-1

CDR3nt: TGTGCCAGCAGGGGGACAAGCTACGAGCAGTACTTC
CDR3aa: CASRGTSYEQYF
j_gene: TRBJ2-7
abundance: once
d_gene: -
v_gene: TRBV7-9

CDR3nt: TGCGCCAGCAGCTCGGGACAACCGAACACTGAAGCTTTCTTT
CDR3aa: CASSSGQPNTEAFF
j_gene: TRBJ1-1
abundance: -
d_gene: -
v_gene: TRBV5-1

CDR3nt: TGTGCCAGCAGTGGACAGGGAAAAGAGACCCAGTACTTC
CDR3aa: CASSGQGKETQYF
j_gene: TRBJ2-5
abundance: -
d_gene: TRBD1
v_gene: TRBV2

CDR3nt: TGTGCCAGCTCACCAGGGTCCCCTAACTATGGCTACACCTTC
CDR3aa: CASSPGSPNYGYTF
j_gene: TRBJ1-2
abundance: -
d_gene: -
v_gene: TRBV18

CDR3nt: TGTGCCAGCAGCCAAGACAACAGGAACCAAGAGACCCAGTACTTC
CDR3aa: CASSQDNRNQETQYF
j_gene: TRBJ2-5
abundance: once
d_gene: -
v_gene: TRBV3-1/TRBV3-2

CDR3nt: TGTGCCAGCAGCTCCGGGGGTCGAGGGGATAATTCACCCCTCCACTTT
CDR3aa: CASSSGGRGDNSPLHF
j_gene: TRBJ1-6
abundance: -
d_gene: -
v_gene: TRBV11-1

CDR3nt: TGTGCCAGCAGGCCGGCCGGGACAGCCCAAGAGACCCAGTACTTC
CDR3aa: CASRPAGTAQETQYF
j_gene: TRBJ2-5
abundance: -
d_gene: TRBD1
v_gene: TRBV27

CDR3nt: TGTGCCAGCAGAGCGACGGGACAGGGGTTATACGAGCAGTACTTC
CDR3aa: CASRATGQGLYEQYF
j_gene: TRBJ2-7
abundance: -
d_gene: TRBD1
v_gene: TRBV2

CDR3nt: TGCGCCAGCAGCCCCAGGGAACCCGGGTATGGCTACACCTTC
CDR3aa: CASSPREPGYGYTF
j_gene: TRBJ1-2
abundance: once
d_gene: -
v_gene: TRBV5-1

CDR3nt: TGCGCCAGCAGCTTGGGGCAGGGGGATCAGCCCCAGCATTTT
CDR3aa: CASSLGQGDQPQHF
j_gene: TRBJ1-5
abundance: -
d_gene: TRBD1
v_gene: TRBV5-1

CDR3nt: TGCAGCGTTGATTACAGGGGTACTGAAGCTTTCTTT
CDR3aa: CSVDYRGTEAFF
j_gene: TRBJ1-1
abundance: -
d_gene: TRBD1
v_gene: TRBV29-1

CDR3nt: TGTGCCAGCAGTGAAGCGGCGTGGACAGATAGCAATCAGCCCCAGCATTTT
CDR3aa: CASSEAAWTDSNQPQHF
j_gene: TRBJ1-5
abundance: -
d_gene: -
v_gene: TRBV6-1

CDR3nt: TGCGCCAGCAGCTTGGAAGGGTCTTCCGCAGATACGCAGTATTTT
CDR3aa: CASSLEGSSADTQYF
j_gene: TRBJ2-3
abundance: -
d_gene: -
v_gene: TRBV5-1

CDR3nt: TGTGCCAGCAGCCCCTCCGGGACTTCCACAGATACGCAGTATTTT
CDR3aa: CASSPSGTSTDTQYF
j_gene: TRBJ2-3
abundance: -
d_gene: -
v_gene: TRBV11-2

CDR3nt: TGTGCTAGTGGTAGGGGCAATGAGCAGTTCTTC
CDR3aa: CASGRGNEQFF
j_gene: TRBJ2-1
abundance: -
d_gene: -
v_gene: TRBV12-5

CDR3nt: TGTGCCAGCAGCTACTACAGGGGGCCGTCCTACGAGCAGTACTTC
CDR3aa: CASSYYRGPSYEQYF
j_gene: TRBJ2-7
abundance: few
d_gene: TRBD1
v_gene: TRBV5-4

CDR3nt: TGTGCCAGTAGTATAGAGGGGACAGGGATGATCGCCGGTCAGCCCCAACATTTT
CDR3aa: CASSIEGTGMIAGQPQHF
j_gene: TRBJ1-5
abundance: -
d_gene: TRBD1
v_gene: TRBV19